The rows below give T cell receptor beta chains drawn from one sample of a study of cytomegalovirus exposure and HLA in healthy donors. This table comes from immunoSEQ multiplex PCR, and its TCRdb copy is limited to in-frame clones, with some not included. The data hold some 120,000 clones, with about 80% observed a single time. Sequencing used PBMCs. These receptor sequences come from a man in his thirties or forties in good health and CMV-seropositive. Each CDR3 is given with its conserved first and last residue. A D gene is named only where the DNA matches it firmly. Rows may omit the clone size; those that give it use once, few, many or a size class.

d_call: NA; v_call: TRBV7-9; clone_size: NA; j_call: TRBJ2-7; cdr3_nt: TGTGCCAGCAGCCGACTCGACAGGTCGCCTTCCTACGAGCAGTACTTC; cdr3_aa: CASSRLDRSPSYEQYF
d_call: TRBD2; v_call: TRBV5-4; clone_size: NA; j_call: TRBJ2-3; cdr3_nt: TGTGCCAGCAGCTTGATCGGCGCAGGAGCTAGCGGGGTGGGGGGTACGCAGTATTTT; cdr3_aa: CASSLIGAGASGVGGTQYF
d_call: TRBD1; v_call: TRBV6-1; clone_size: NA; j_call: TRBJ2-7; cdr3_nt: TGTGCCAGCAGTGCCACCTGGGACAGGAACTACTACGAGCAGTACTTC; cdr3_aa: CASSATWDRNYYEQYF
d_call: NA; v_call: TRBV28; clone_size: NA; j_call: TRBJ1-1; cdr3_nt: TGTGCCAGCAGTTTAAGTCGGTGGTCGGGGGGTTGGGTCACTGAAGCTTTCTTT; cdr3_aa: CASSLSRWSGGWVTEAFF
d_call: TRBD1; v_call: TRBV7-9; clone_size: NA; j_call: TRBJ1-6; cdr3_nt: TGTGCCAGCAGACCGGACAGGGCCGGTTCACCCCTCCACTTT; cdr3_aa: CASRPDRAGSPLHF
d_call: TRBD1; v_call: TRBV10-3; clone_size: NA; j_call: TRBJ1-3; cdr3_nt: TGTGCCATCAGGACCGCTAACAGGGGCAACACCATATATTTT; cdr3_aa: CAIRTANRGNTIYF
d_call: NA; v_call: TRBV7-2; clone_size: NA; j_call: TRBJ2-1; cdr3_nt: TGTGCCAGTAAACCCACACTAAGAAATGAGCAGTTCTTC; cdr3_aa: CASKPTLRNEQFF
d_call: TRBD2; v_call: TRBV6-6; clone_size: NA; j_call: TRBJ2-7; cdr3_nt: TGTGCCAGCAGTTACCCGACTAGCGGGTCGTCTGGAGAGCAGTACTTC; cdr3_aa: CASSYPTSGSSGEQYF
d_call: TRBD1; v_call: TRBV15; clone_size: NA; j_call: TRBJ1-2; cdr3_nt: TGTGCCACCAGCAGAGTCACCCTGAGATGGGACAGCCAGGGTAACTATGGCTACACCTTC; cdr3_aa: CATSRVTLRWDSQGNYGYTF
d_call: NA; v_call: TRBV5-6; clone_size: NA; j_call: TRBJ2-7; cdr3_nt: TGTGCCAGCAGCTTAACTTCCTACGAGCAGTACTTC; cdr3_aa: CASSLTSYEQYF
d_call: NA; v_call: TRBV7-3; clone_size: NA; j_call: TRBJ1-1; cdr3_nt: TGTGCCAGCAGCTTAACGCCAGAAGAGAACACTGAAGCTTTCTTT; cdr3_aa: CASSLTPEENTEAFF
d_call: TRBD2; v_call: TRBV2; clone_size: once; j_call: TRBJ2-3; cdr3_nt: TGTGCCAGCAGTGTTCGGAGCGGGGGGGCAGATACGCAGTATTTT; cdr3_aa: CASSVRSGGADTQYF
d_call: TRBD1; v_call: TRBV29-1; clone_size: NA; j_call: TRBJ1-4; cdr3_nt: TGCAGCGTTGGTGACAGGGCTGAAAAACTGTTTTTT; cdr3_aa: CSVGDRAEKLFF
d_call: TRBD1; v_call: TRBV18; clone_size: NA; j_call: TRBJ1-5; cdr3_nt: TGTGCCAGCTCACCGACGACAGGGACCTATAGCAATCAGCCCCAGCATTTT; cdr3_aa: CASSPTTGTYSNQPQHF
d_call: NA; v_call: TRBV28; clone_size: NA; j_call: TRBJ1-3; cdr3_nt: TGTGCCAGCAGTTTAGGAGGGCTAGGCGGAAACACCATATATTTT; cdr3_aa: CASSLGGLGGNTIYF
d_call: NA; v_call: TRBV6-5; clone_size: NA; j_call: TRBJ2-2; cdr3_nt: TGTGCCAGCAGTTACTTGGGGGGGCGCGGGGAGCTGTTTTTT; cdr3_aa: CASSYLGGRGELFF
d_call: TRBD1; v_call: TRBV15; clone_size: few; j_call: TRBJ1-1; cdr3_nt: TGTGCCACCAGCAGAGCCAGGACAGGGAACACTGAAGCTTTCTTT; cdr3_aa: CATSRARTGNTEAFF
d_call: TRBD1; v_call: TRBV5-1; clone_size: NA; j_call: TRBJ2-7; cdr3_nt: TGCGCCAGCAGCTACGGGACAGCCTACGAGCAGTACTTC; cdr3_aa: CASSYGTAYEQYF
d_call: NA; v_call: TRBV6-1; clone_size: once; j_call: TRBJ1-3; cdr3_nt: TGTGCCAGCAGCACAAGCTCTGGAAACACCATATATTTT; cdr3_aa: CASSTSSGNTIYF
d_call: NA; v_call: TRBV5-5; clone_size: NA; j_call: TRBJ2-2; cdr3_nt: TGTGCCAGCAGCCCCCCGGAGGGGGCCTACACCGGGGAGCTGTTTTTT; cdr3_aa: CASSPPEGAYTGELFF
d_call: TRBD2; v_call: TRBV27; clone_size: NA; j_call: TRBJ2-1; cdr3_nt: TGTGCCAGCAGACCGGGACTAGCACTTAGTCATCTGTTCTTC; cdr3_aa: CASRPGLALSHLFF
d_call: TRBD1; v_call: TRBV19; clone_size: NA; j_call: TRBJ1-4; cdr3_nt: TGTGCCAGTAGGCTAAACAGGGGGGAAAAACTGTTTTTT; cdr3_aa: CASRLNRGEKLFF
d_call: NA; v_call: TRBV28; clone_size: NA; j_call: TRBJ2-7; cdr3_nt: TGTGCCAGCAGTTTAGGGCTAGCCTTCGAGCAGTACTTC; cdr3_aa: CASSLGLAFEQYF
d_call: NA; v_call: TRBV27; clone_size: NA; j_call: TRBJ2-2; cdr3_nt: TGTGCCAGCAGTTATAGAACCGGGGAGCTGTTTTTT; cdr3_aa: CASSYRTGELFF